The 20 T cell receptor beta chains in this list originate from one sample, sequenced in a study of monozygotic twins with inflammatory bowel disease. One entry per CDR3 protein, without DNA, is what TCRdb gives after re-calling the 5' RACE reads. The data show tens of thousands of distinct CDR3 sequences, and the top ten clones hold 5.3%. Sequenced sample: blood. All receptors come from a human donor with ulcerative colitis or Crohn's disease, or a healthy co-twin of an affected twin (not recorded which).

The chain couples TRBV18 to TRBJ1-1; lacking DNA, the TRBD1 call made by TCRdb goes unchecked. The CDR3 consists of 14 residues. The germline gives CDR1 KGHSH, CDR2 LQKENI. The CDR3 sequence is CASSPKGGDTEAFF.

The genes are TRBV6-5 and TRBJ1-1; TCRdb's D call, TRBD1, is unchecked because there is no DNA. Germline CDR1 reads MNHEY; CDR2 reads SVGAGI. CDR3 length equals 15 residues. The CDR3 reads CASSYSGGMNTEAFF.

The chain uses TRBV6-6 and TRBJ2-1; absent DNA, TCRdb's TRBD2 call cannot be checked. The CDR3 loop spans 13 amino acids. CDR1 MNHNY and CDR2 SVGAGI come from the germline V gene (reference sequence). CDR3 sequence reads: CASSYSGESEQFF.

The CDR3 protein is CATSRDATRNNSPLHF. The gene calls are TRBV15 and TRBJ1-6. Germline CDR1 is LNHNV and CDR2 is YYDKDF (reference sequence). The CDR3 extends over 16 amino acids.

V and J are TRBV12-3 or TRBV12-4 and TRBJ1-1; TCRdb designates TRBD1, a call that cannot be tested without DNA. The CDR3 runs to 14 residues. CDR3 loop: CASSRDRRNTEAFF.

The J gene is TRBJ1-5, the V gene TRBV7-2. This CDR3 is built from 12 residues. Germline V gene sequence: CDR1 SGHTA, CDR2 FQGNSA. CDR3 sequence: CASSLDRGPQHF.

This clonotype is labeled medium-sized based on frequency. This chain links TRBV6-5 with TRBJ2-7. Germline-derived CDR1 and CDR2 are MNHEY and SVGAGI. The CDR3 is 15 amino acids. CDR3 loop: CASRRPLVEHYEQYF.

The chain carries TRBV6-5 and TRBJ2-7. Germline CDR1 and CDR2: MNHEY and SVGAGI. The CDR3 runs 15 residues. The CDR3 here is CASSYKKSAAYEQYF.

CDR3 residues: CASTPGANVLTF. This chain uses TRBV11-2 with TRBJ2-6. This CDR3 has 12 residues. Looked up from germline, CDR1 is SGHAT and CDR2 is FQNNGV. Full variable domain (remainder filled in from reference TRBV11-2 and TRBJ2-6): EAGVAQSPRYKIIEKRQSVAFWCNPISGHATLYWYQQILGQGPKLLIQFQNNGVVDDSQLPKDRFSAERLKGVDSTLKIQPAKLEDSAVYLCASTPGANVLTFGAGSRLTVL.

This chain joins TRBV10-3 and TRBJ2-3; TCRdb's D call, TRBD2, is unchecked because there is no DNA. Looked up from germline, CDR1 is ENHRY and CDR2 is SYGVKD. The CDR3 is made up of 18 amino acids. This CDR3 is CAISESLGTSGFRDTQYF.

V is TRBV20-1 and J is TRBJ2-4; the TCRdb call, TRBD1, lacks DNA for checking. Germline lookup yields CDR1 DFQATT and CDR2 SNEGSKA (reference sequence). The CDR3 has 14 residues. The CDR3: CSARDRRGGNIQYF.

V gene TRBV6-1 combines with J gene TRBJ2-1; TCRdb names TRBD1, which stays unverified in the absence of DNA. CDR1 and CDR2 (germline): MNHNS, SASEGT. The length of the CDR3 is 14 residues. The CDR3 loop reads CASTRDSSYNEQFF.

This chain connects TRBV4-3 to TRBJ1-5; TCRdb selects TRBD1, and the lack of DNA leaves this call unchecked. Germline V lookup: CDR1 LGHNA, CDR2 YSLEER. This CDR3 has 14 residues. The CDR3 reads CASSPRDGDQPQHF.

V gene TRBV21-1 combines with J gene TRBJ1-1; without DNA, the TCRdb call of TRBD1 cannot be checked. TRBV21-1 is annotated as a pseudogene. The CDR3 contains 14 residues. The CDR3 here is CASSKGQGDTEAFF.

CDR3 in amino acids: CASSTGYSNQPQHF. This chain joins TRBV7-2 and TRBJ1-5. This CDR3 comprises 14 residues. The V gene's germline CDR1 is SGHTA and CDR2 FQGNSA.

V gene TRBV7-2 combines with J gene TRBJ2-7; TCRdb returns TRBD1, unconfirmable since there is no DNA. CDR3 size: 12 residues. The V gene's germline CDR1 is SGHTA and CDR2 FQGNSA. The CDR3: CASSPSGREQYF.

V gene TRBV2 combines with J gene TRBJ2-3; lacking DNA, the TRBD1 call made by TCRdb goes unchecked. This CDR3 comprises 14 residues. Germline V gene lookup returns CDR1 SNHLY and CDR2 FYNNEI. CDR3 in amino acids: CASAAHALTDTQYF. Full variable domain (missing parts from reference TRBV2 and TRBJ2-3): EPEVTQTPSHQVTQMGQEVILRCVPISNHLYFYWYRQILGQKVEFLVSFYNNEISEKSEIFDDQFSVERPDGSNFTLKIRSTKLEDSAMYFCASAAHALTDTQYFGPGTRLTVL.

This chain links TRBV5-4 with TRBJ2-2; the TRBD1 assignment by TCRdb is unverifiable without DNA. This CDR3 contains 16 residues. Germline assignment: CDR1 SGHNT and CDR2 YYREEE (reference sequence). The CDR3 sequence is CASSLGGNRGRGELFF.

The chain combines TRBV18 with TRBJ2-1. CDR1 is KGHSH, CDR2 LQKENI, per germline. CDR3 size: 12 residues. This chain's CDR3 is CASSPSNYEQFF. The complete variable domain, with remaining parts taken from reference TRBV18 and TRBJ2-1, reads NAGVMQNPRHLVRRRGQEARLRCSPMKGHSHVYWYRQLPEEGLKFMVYLQKENIIDESGMPKERFSAEFPKEGPSILRIQQVVRGDSAAYFCASSPSNYEQFFGPGTRLTVL.

This rearrangement joins TRBV6-2 or TRBV6-3 to TRBJ2-1; absent DNA, TCRdb's TRBD1 call cannot be checked. Germline V gene sequence: CDR1 MNHEY, CDR2 SVGEGT. This CDR3 has 14 amino acids. The CDR3 reads CASSPRQGRNEQFF.